This section outlines one T cell receptor (beta chain) sequence together with its context. Its target is unknown. The CDR3 is made up of 19 amino acids. V was trimmed by 3 bases and J by 4 bases, leaving 27 bases between them. Germline loops: CDR1 LNHDA, CDR2 SQIVND (reference sequence). This sample stems from a study of cytomegalovirus exposure and HLA in healthy donors. Across the study: The 110 or so validation repertoires used a platform that matched the one used for the 550 to 800 first-cohort repertoires, as a later analysis reported.

Points from the study as a whole: The study designated over 150 TCR beta chains cytomegalovirus-associated. Despite most TCR sequences being rare, some public TCRs occurred in many donors.

Using immunoSEQ multiplex PCR, the repertoire was profiled, and TCRdb retains in-frame clones only, with some absent. The table lists 250,000 to 350,000 clones, 85% to 90% of them singletons, with around 0.9% in the top ten. The receptor comes from a woman aged 18-35 years in good health and CMV-seronegative. The sample taken for sequencing was PBMCs. The genes are TRBV19 and TRBJ1-2; the D gene is possibly TRBD1 (5 bases). CDR3 in amino acids: CASSMQSPSMAGRTYGYTF. The CDR3 DNA is TGTGCCAGTAGTATGCAAAGCCCCTCGATGGCAGGGCGGACCTATGGCTACACCTTC.